The clone carrying this T cell receptor (beta chain) occurred a few times. Its target is unknown. At one boundary the junction diverges from the germline segment, which might be a read error. Time point reported: pretreatment peripheral blood. Germline V CDR1 and CDR2: SQVTM, ANQGSEA. The CDR3 extends over 18 amino acids. TCRdb keeps only in-frame clones here, not all; method: immunoSEQ multiplex PCR. The data contain roughly 53,000 clones, approximately 88% of them singletons. The sample originates from a study of PD-L1 blockade in urothelial cancer. Overall study context: Every 3 weeks, patients received intravenous atezolizumab 1,200 mg, beginning 2014. Anywhere from 0 to 3 prior chemotherapy regimens had been received by patients. Blood drawn 3 weeks (second dose) and 6 weeks after treatment start was analyzed. Overall study results and limits: Enhanced expansion of tumor-associated blood clones at 3 weeks characterized durable-benefit patients.

The sequences come from PBMCs, collected around atezolizumab (anti-PD-L1) treatment. This sequence joins TRBV29-1 and TRBJ2-3, with 13 bases that match TRBD2. The sequence came from a woman aged 60-75 years with urothelial cancer. The CDR3 DNA reads as TGCAGCGTGAGAGAACTAGCGGGAGGGCCTTTCTCTCACAGATACGCAGTATTT. Translated: CSVRELAGGPFSHRYAVF.